The source of this TCR beta chain is a study of blood T cell repertoires in COVID-19. Study at large: PBMCs, B-cell-depleted T cells, or T cells were the source of the cDNA or gDNA that made up the material.

TCRdb's table, derived via immunoSEQ multiplex PCR, lists solely in-frame clones and lacks some. This table has around 180,000 clones, roughly nine tenths appearing once. What was sequenced was peripheral blood. The receptor comes from a man aged 55 to 70 with acute or convalescent COVID-19.

CDR3 DNA sequence: TGTGCCACCAGTGATAGCCGTTCCCGCGTTTCCTACACCTTC. Translation gives CATSDSRSRVSYTF. This chain joins TRBV24-1 and TRBJ1-2; D not certain. The CDR3 length is 14 residues. The germline gives CDR1 KGHDR, CDR2 SFDVKD. The V end was cut by 3 bases, the J end by 10 bases, with 17 bases between.